This T cell receptor (beta chain) appears in the sequencing data of a study of identical twins. Trimming stripped 3 bases from V and 2 bases from J, with 12 bases between. CDR3 length: 14 amino acids. Germline CDR1 reads SGHKS; CDR2 reads YYEKEE (reference sequence). Findings and caveats of the study: Not following the same donors, the study drew its conclusions from cross-sectional statistical analysis.

MiXCR, applied by TCRdb to the 5' RACE reads, yields one record per CDR3 protein. Of a few hundred thousand distinct CDR3 sequences in the sample, around 12% were seen once. Healthy Caucasian individuals made up all the donors. This clonotype was seen a handful of times. Antigen specificity is unknown. The same data also went into a second study, on yellow fever vaccine responses in identical twins.

The sample was CD8+ T cells sorted from blood. V usage is TRBV5-5 and J usage is TRBJ2-7; D ambiguous. This sequence originates from a woman aged 18-30 years in good health. CDR3 region: CASSSTDLAYEQYF. DNA for the CDR3: TGTGCCAGCAGCTCCACAGATTTAGCCTACGAGCAGTACTTC.